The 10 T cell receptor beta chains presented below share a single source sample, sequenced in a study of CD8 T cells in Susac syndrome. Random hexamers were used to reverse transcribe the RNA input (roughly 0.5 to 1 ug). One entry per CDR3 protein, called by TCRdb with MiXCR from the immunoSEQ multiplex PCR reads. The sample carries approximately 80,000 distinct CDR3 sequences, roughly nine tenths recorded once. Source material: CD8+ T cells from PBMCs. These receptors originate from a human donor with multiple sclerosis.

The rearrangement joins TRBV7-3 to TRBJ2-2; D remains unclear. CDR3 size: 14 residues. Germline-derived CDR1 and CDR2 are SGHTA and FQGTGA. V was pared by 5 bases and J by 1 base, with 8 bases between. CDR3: CASSTLGNTGELFF. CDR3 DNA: TGTGCCAGCAGCACCCTTGGGAACACCGGGGAGCTGTTTTTT.

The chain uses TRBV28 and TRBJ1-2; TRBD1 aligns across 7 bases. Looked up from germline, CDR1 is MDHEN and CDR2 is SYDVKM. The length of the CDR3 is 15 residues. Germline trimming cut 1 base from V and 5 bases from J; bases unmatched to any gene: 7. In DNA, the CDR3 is TGTGCCAGCAGTTTATCAGGGGGGGAGCGGTATGGCTACACCTTC. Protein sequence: CASSLSGGERYGYTF.

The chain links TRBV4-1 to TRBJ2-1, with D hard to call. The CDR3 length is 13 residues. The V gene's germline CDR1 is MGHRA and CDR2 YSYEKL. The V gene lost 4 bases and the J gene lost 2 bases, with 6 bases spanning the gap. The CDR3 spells CASSPDTYNEQFF. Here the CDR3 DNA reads TGCGCCAGCAGCCCTGACACCTACAATGAGCAGTTCTTC.

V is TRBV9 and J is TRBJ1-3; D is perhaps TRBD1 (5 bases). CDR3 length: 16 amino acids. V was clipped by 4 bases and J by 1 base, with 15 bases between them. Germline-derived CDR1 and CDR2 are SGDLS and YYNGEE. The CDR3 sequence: CASSPGRGTSGNTIYF. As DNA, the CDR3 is TGTGCCAGCAGCCCAGGGAGGGGCACGTCTGGAAACACCATATATTTT.

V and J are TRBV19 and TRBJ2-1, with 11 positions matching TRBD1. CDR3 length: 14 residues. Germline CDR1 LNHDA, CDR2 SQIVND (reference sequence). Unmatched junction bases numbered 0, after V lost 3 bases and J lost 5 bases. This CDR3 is CASSMGQGDNEQFF. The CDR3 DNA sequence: TGTGCCAGTAGTATGGGACAGGGGGACAATGAGCAGTTCTTC.

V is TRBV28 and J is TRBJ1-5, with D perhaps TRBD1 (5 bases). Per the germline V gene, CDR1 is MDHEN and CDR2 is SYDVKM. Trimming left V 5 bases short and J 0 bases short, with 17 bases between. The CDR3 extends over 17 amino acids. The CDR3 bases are TGTGCCAGCAGTCAGCCCACAGGAAAATATAGCAATCAGCCCCAGCATTTT. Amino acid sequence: CASSQPTGKYSNQPQHF.

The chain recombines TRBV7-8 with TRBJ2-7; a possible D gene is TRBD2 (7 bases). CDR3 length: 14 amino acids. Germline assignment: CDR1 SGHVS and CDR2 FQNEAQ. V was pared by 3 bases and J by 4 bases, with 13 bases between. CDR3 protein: CASSFGGLEYEQYF. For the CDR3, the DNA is TGTGCCAGCAGCTTCGGGGGGCTAGAGTACGAGCAGTACTTC.

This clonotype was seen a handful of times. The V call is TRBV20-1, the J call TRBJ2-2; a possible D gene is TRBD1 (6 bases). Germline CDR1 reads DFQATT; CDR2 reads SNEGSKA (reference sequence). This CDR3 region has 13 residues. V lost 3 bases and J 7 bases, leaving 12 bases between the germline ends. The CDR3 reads CSASPQGIGELFF. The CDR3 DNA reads TGCAGTGCTAGTCCGCAGGGGATCGGGGAGCTGTTTTTT.

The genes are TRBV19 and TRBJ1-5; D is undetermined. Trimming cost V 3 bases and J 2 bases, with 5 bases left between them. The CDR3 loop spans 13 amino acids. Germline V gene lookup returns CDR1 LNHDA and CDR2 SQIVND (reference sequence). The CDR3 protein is CASSILGNQPQHF. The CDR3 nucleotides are TGTGCCAGTAGTATCCTTGGCAATCAGCCCCAGCATTTT.

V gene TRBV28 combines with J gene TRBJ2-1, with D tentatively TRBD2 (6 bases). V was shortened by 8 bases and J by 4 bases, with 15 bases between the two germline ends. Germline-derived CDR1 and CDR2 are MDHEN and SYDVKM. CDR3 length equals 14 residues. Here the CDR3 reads CASGGPEAYNEQFF. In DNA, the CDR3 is TGTGCCAGCGGAGGGCCAGAGGCTTACAATGAGCAGTTCTTC.